Shown below are 29 T cell receptor beta chains from a single sample sequenced in a study of shared clonotypes between healthy human individuals. Generated by immunoSEQ multiplex PCR, the TCRdb table keeps only in-frame clones and is missing some. The data contain about 2 million clones, approximately 95% of them singletons. Sequenced input: naive CD4+ T cells sorted from blood. Subset meaning: CD45RA+ positively selected. The receptors were gathered from a man younger than 35 in good health.

The genes are TRBV2 and TRBJ1-2; 9 positions agree with TRBD1. CDR1 and CDR2 (germline): SNHLY, FYNNEI. CDR3 size: 12 residues. Trimming cost V 6 bases and J 10 bases; bases outside gene matches: 6. CDR3 DNA sequence: TGTGCCAGCAGCGAACAGGGGGCGGACTACACCTTC. Residues: CASSEQGADYTF.

The chain is built from TRBV4-1 and TRBJ2-6; D is ambiguous. The CDR3 covers 16 residues. V dropped 7 bases and J dropped 2 bases, with 15 bases sitting between them. Per germline, CDR1 MGHRA and CDR2 YSYEKL. The CDR3 DNA reads TGCGCCAGCACAGAGCTTCTCCTGGCTGGGGCCAACGTCCTGACTTTC. This translates into CASTELLLAGANVLTF.

The chain couples TRBV9 to TRBJ1-2, with D hard to call. Per germline, CDR1 SGDLS and CDR2 YYNGEE. This CDR3 has 14 amino acids. Trimming cost V 6 bases and J 0 bases, with 12 bases left between them. The CDR3 nucleotides read TGTGCCAGCAACCGGGATTTCGCTAACTATGGCTACACCTTC. Its translation is CASNRDFANYGYTF.

The chain combines TRBV6-5 with TRBJ2-7; 7 nucleotides agree with TRBD1. Germline values: CDR1 MNHEY, CDR2 SVGAGI. The V segment lost 2 bases and the J segment 4 bases; nucleotides outside the gene matches: 8. CDR3 size: 15 residues. The DNA of the CDR3 is TGTGCCAGCAGTTACCTAACCGGGACAGAGTACGAGCAGTACTTC. As protein: CASSYLTGTEYEQYF.

CDR3 bases: TGTGCCAGCATTAAAGACAGCGCATACTCCTATGGCTACACCTTC. It encodes CASIKDSAYSYGYTF. V usage is TRBV2 and J usage is TRBJ1-2; tentatively, D is TRBD1 (5 bases). CDR1 is SNHLY and CDR2 is FYNNEI in the germline V gene. CDR3 size: 15 residues. The V and J ends lost 7 bases and 4 bases respectively, with 19 bases between them.

The CDR3 DNA reads TGTGCCAGCAGCGTAGGACAGGGGGCCGACTCCTACGAGCAGTACTTC. It translates to CASSVGQGADSYEQYF. The chain is built from TRBV9 and TRBJ2-7, with 10 bases identical to TRBD1. The germline V gene encodes CDR1 SGDLS and CDR2 YYNGEE. There are 16 residues in the CDR3. Trimming took 0 bases from V and 0 from J; bases not matched to a gene: 3.

V and J are TRBV9 and TRBJ1-2, with 12 bases that match TRBD1. V lost 2 bases and J lost 6; bases outside the gene matches: 2. CDR1 and CDR2 from the germline V gene are SGDLS and YYNGEE. This CDR3 is built from 14 residues. The CDR3 protein is CASSVGTGGNGYTF. For the CDR3, the DNA is TGTGCCAGCAGCGTGGGGACAGGGGGCAATGGCTACACCTTC. Full variable domain (remainder filled in from reference TRBV9 and TRBJ1-2): DSGVTQTPKHLITATGQRVTLRCSPRSGDLSVYWYQQSLDQGLQFLIQYYNGEERAKGNILERFSAQQFPDLHSELNLSSLELGDSALYFCASSVGTGGNGYTFGSGTRLTVV.

This chain links TRBV7-2 with TRBJ1-4; TRBD1 aligns across 7 bases. The CDR3 runs to 14 residues. V lost 7 bases to trimming and J lost 6 bases; unmatched junction nucleotides: 8. Germline CDR1 reads SGHTA; CDR2 reads FQGNSA. The CDR3 region is CASKKDRVDEKLFF. The CDR3 DNA follows: TGTGCCAGCAAAAAAGACAGGGTGGATGAAAAACTGTTTTTT.

The rearrangement joins TRBV5-4 to TRBJ2-2; 10 bases are a match to TRBD2. From germline, CDR1 is SGHNT and CDR2 YYREEE (reference sequence). The CDR3 contains 19 residues. The ends lost 4 bases at V and 4 bases at J; junction bases unmatched: 16. For the CDR3, the DNA is TGTGCCAGCAGCCCCGGGGGAAAGCGGGAGGGCCAGGGCACCGGGGAGCTGTTTTTT. Encoded protein: CASSPGGKREGQGTGELFF. Complete variable domain (other parts from reference TRBV5-4 and TRBJ2-2): ETGVTQSPTHLIKTRGQQVTLRCSSQSGHNTVSWYQQALGQGPQFIFQYYREEENGRGNFPPRFSGLQFPNYSSELNVNALELDDSALYLCASSPGGKREGQGTGELFFGEGSRLTVL.

This rearrangement joins TRBV30 to TRBJ1-2, with TRBD1 identical over 7 bases. The CDR3 totals 14 residues. From germline, CDR1 is GTSNPN and CDR2 SVGIG (reference sequence). Losses at the gene ends were 1 base for V and 1 base for J; bases not matched to a gene: 3. The CDR3 reads CAWSAGTVNYGYTF. CDR3 coding DNA: TGTGCCTGGAGTGCCGGGACAGTTAACTATGGCTACACCTTC.

V usage is TRBV7-2 and J usage is TRBJ2-7, with D possibly called TRBD1 or TRBD2 (5 bases each). CDR1 is SGHTA and CDR2 is FQGNSA in the germline V gene. V lost 3 bases and J 6 bases, leaving 18 bases between the germline ends. The CDR3 covers 15 residues. This CDR3 reads CASSFLPGGRVEQYF. The DNA for the CDR3 is TGTGCCAGCAGCTTCTTGCCCGGAGGCAGGGTCGAGCAGTACTTC.

The rearrangement links TRBV5-4 to TRBJ1-1; 8 bases are a match to TRBD1. V was clipped by 2 bases and J by 12 bases; unmatched bases: 12. The CDR3 has 14 amino acids. Germline CDR1 is SGHNT and CDR2 is YYREEE (reference sequence). CDR3 sequence: CASSLGTGSSWTFF. DNA for the CDR3: TGTGCCAGCAGCTTAGGGACAGGCTCCTCGTGGACTTTCTTT.

On this clone itself: Other DNA sequences in this sample translate to the same CDR3. J is TRBJ1-2 and V is TRBV29-1; D gene unclear. The V gene lost 4 bases and the J gene lost 0 bases, with 6 bases spanning the gap. Germline V gene lookup returns CDR1 SQVTM and CDR2 ANQGSEA. The length of the CDR3 is 12 residues. CDR3 protein: CSVGETNYGYTF. CDR3 coding DNA: TGCAGCGTTGGAGAGACTAACTATGGCTACACCTTC.

The count of this clone is one. The chain carries TRBV11-3 and TRBJ2-7; 7 bases agree with TRBD1. The germline V gene encodes CDR1 SGHNT and CDR2 YENEEA. The trim removed 8 bases at V and 1 base at J, leaving 11 bases unmatched. This CDR3 has 15 residues. The CDR3 DNA is TGTGCCAGCCGTAGCGTACCCAGGGGGTCCTACGAGCAGTACTTC. This translates into CASRSVPRGSYEQYF.

This sequence joins TRBV5-6 and TRBJ1-1; the D gene is possibly TRBD1 (5 bases). In germline, CDR1 is SGHDT, CDR2 YYEEEE. This CDR3 is 16 amino acids long. The V end was cut by 0 bases, the J end by 0 bases, with 12 bases between. The CDR3 here is CASSLGAGLMNTEAFF. CDR3 bases: TGTGCCAGCAGCTTGGGAGCAGGGCTTATGAACACTGAAGCTTTCTTT.

The gene calls are TRBV5-6 and TRBJ2-5, with D possibly being TRBD1 or TRBD2 (5 bases each). The V end lost 3 bases, the J end lost 2 bases, and 17 bases lay between the germline ends. This CDR3 contains 16 residues. Germline V gene data show CDR1 as SGHDT and CDR2 as YYEEEE. The CDR3 reads CASSSLGRAEQETQYF. The DNA for the CDR3 is TGTGCCAGCAGCTCCCTGGGGCGGGCAGAACAAGAGACCCAGTACTTC. Variable domain in full (rest from reference TRBV5-6 and TRBJ2-5): DAGVTQSPTHLIKTRGQQVTLRCSPKSGHDTVSWYQQALGQGPQFIFQYYEEEERQRGNFPDRFSGHQFPNYSSELNVNALLLGDSALYLCASSSLGRAEQETQYFGPGTRLLVL.

The chain couples TRBV10-3 to TRBJ2-7, with D possibly TRBD1 on 6 matching bases. Germline V gene sequence: CDR1 ENHRY, CDR2 SYGVKD. Trimming shortened V by 2 bases and J by 3 bases, and 14 bases separated the two germline ends. The CDR3 totals 15 residues. The CDR3 protein is CAISEGPQGNYEQYF. The CDR3 DNA reads TGTGCCATCAGTGAGGGTCCCCAGGGGAACTACGAGCAGTACTTC.

This clone showed up just once. V and J are TRBV9 and TRBJ2-2, with TRBD2 matching 13 bases. Trimming cost V 4 bases and J 4 bases; bases outside gene matches: 10. Germline V gene data show CDR1 as SGDLS and CDR2 as YYNGEE. The CDR3 has 18 amino acids. CDR3 bases: TGTGCCAGCAGCCTAAGGACTAGCGGGAGCAGTAGCACCGGGGAGCTGTTTTTT. This codes for CASSLRTSGSSSTGELFF. Filled out from reference TRBV9 and TRBJ2-2, the complete variable domain reads DSGVTQTPKHLITATGQRVTLRCSPRSGDLSVYWYQQSLDQGLQFLIQYYNGEERAKGNILERFSAQQFPDLHSELNLSSLELGDSALYFCASSLRTSGSSSTGELFFGEGSRLTVL.

As to this clone: The junction does not match germline at one end; this may be a read error. The sample has other DNA sequences that encode this CDR3 too. This chain links TRBV2 with TRBJ2-7; the D gene is possibly TRBD1 (6 bases). CDR1 SNHLY and CDR2 FYNNEI come from the germline V gene. This CDR3 spans 12 amino acids. In DNA form, the CDR3 reads TGTGCTAGCAGCGCTTACAGGGTCGAGCAGTACTTC. This codes for CASSAYRVEQYF.

This clone showed up just once. V and J are TRBV7-9 and TRBJ2-3; D not resolved. Germline V lookup: CDR1 SEHNR, CDR2 FQNEAQ (reference sequence). V was clipped by 6 bases and J by 4 bases, with 20 bases between them. This CDR3 contains 16 residues. The CDR3 sequence: CASSPLPGLGPDTQYF. The CDR3 bases are TGTGCCAGCAGTCCCCTCCCGGGCCTTGGACCAGATACGCAGTATTTT.

The chain has TRBV10-3 and TRBJ2-1, with TRBD1 matching over 8 bases. The germline V gene encodes CDR1 ENHRY and CDR2 SYGVKD. V lost 3 bases to trimming and J lost 4 bases; unmatched junction nucleotides: 14. This CDR3 comprises 18 residues. CDR3 bases: TGTGCCATCAGTGACCAGGGGACTGACAGGGGTTATTACAATGAGCAGTTCTTC. It specifies CAISDQGTDRGYYNEQFF.

The chain has TRBV6-1 and TRBJ1-6, with TRBD1 as a possible D gene (5 bases). The germline CDR1 and CDR2 sequences are MNHNS and SASEGT. The CDR3 spans 16 residues. V was shortened by 3 bases and J by 0 bases, with 9 bases between the two germline ends. The CDR3, as DNA: TGTGCCAGCAGTGACAACAGGAGCTCCTATAATTCACCCCTCCACTTT. Protein sequence: CASSDNRSSYNSPLHF.

The rearrangement uses TRBV10-3 and TRBJ2-7; a weak D match, TRBD2 (6 bases). Germline lookup yields CDR1 ENHRY and CDR2 SYGVKD. The CDR3 is 13 amino acids. V shed 2 bases and J shed 5 bases, with 10 bases lying between them. CDR3 amino acids: CAISEDRGDEQYF. The DNA of the CDR3 is TGTGCCATCAGTGAGGATCGCGGGGACGAGCAGTACTTC.

The CDR3 here is CASSLGGTNSNQPQHF. CDR3 nucleotide sequence: TGTGCCAGCAGCTTGGGAGGAACGAATAGCAATCAGCCCCAGCATTTT. The V gene is TRBV5-4, the J gene TRBJ1-5, with D unresolved. The V end was cut by 0 bases, the J end by 0 bases, with 10 bases between. There are 16 residues in the CDR3. Germline CDR1 SGHNT, CDR2 YYREEE (reference sequence).

As regards this clone: Other DNA sequences within the sample encode an identical CDR3. This sequence joins TRBV18 and TRBJ1-5, with D unresolved. Trimming removed 3 bases from V and 1 base from J, with 4 bases in between. The CDR3 runs 13 residues. Per the germline V gene, CDR1 is KGHSH and CDR2 is LQKENI. CDR3 nucleotide sequence: TGTGCCAGCTCACCGGCAAGCAATCAGCCCCAGCATTTT. It encodes CASSPASNQPQHF.

The J gene is TRBJ1-2, the V gene TRBV4-3, with TRBD1 matching over 11 bases. The CDR3 runs to 14 residues. Trimming took 3 bases from V and 6 from J; bases not matched to a gene: 3. The germline gives CDR1 LGHNA, CDR2 YSLEER. The CDR3 DNA is TGCGCCAGCAGCCACGGGGACAGGGGGGATGGCTACACCTTC. It yields the protein CASSHGDRGDGYTF.

The chain couples TRBV7-2 to TRBJ2-7, with D possibly being TRBD1 (5 bases). Per the germline V gene, CDR1 is SGHTA and CDR2 is FQGNSA. The CDR3 covers 14 residues. V was pared by 4 bases and J by 9 bases, with 19 bases between. The CDR3 here is CASSSAPLQGRQYF. DNA for the CDR3: TGTGCCAGCAGCTCGGCCCCCCTGCAGGGAAGGCAGTACTTC. Using reference TRBV7-2 and TRBJ2-7 for the parts outside the CDR3, the full variable domain is GAGVSQSPSNKVTEKGKDVELRCDPISGHTALYWYRQSLGQGLEFLIYFQGNSAPDKSGLPSDRFSAERTGGSVSTLTIQRTQQEDSAVYLCASSSAPLQGRQYFGPGTRLTVT.

The chain recombines TRBV7-9 with TRBJ1-2; no clear D. This CDR3 contains 14 residues. CDR1 is SEHNR and CDR2 is FQNEAQ in the germline V gene (reference sequence). The germline V and J ends were trimmed by 2 bases and 2 bases, with 9 bases remaining between them. In DNA form, the CDR3 reads TGTGCCAGCAGCTTAAACAAAGACAACTATGGCTACACCTTC. Amino acid sequence: CASSLNKDNYGYTF.

The chain employs TRBV29-1 and TRBJ2-1; D call uncertain. Looked up from germline, CDR1 is SQVTM and CDR2 is ANQGSEA. The V end was cut by 6 bases, the J end by 6 bases, with 12 bases between. CDR3 size: 12 residues. CDR3 amino acids: CSVRRQSNEQFF. The CDR3 region has the DNA TGCAGCGTCCGCAGGCAGTCCAATGAGCAGTTCTTC.